The rows below give T cell receptor beta chains drawn from one sample of a study of T cell repertoires in cytomegalovirus infection. Each CDR3 protein is one row after TCRdb ran MiXCR on the reads. The sample gives around 500,000 distinct CDR3 sequences, under 45% of which show up once; 35% to 50% is in the top ten. For these receptors, no antigen is known. The sequenced sample was cultured PBMCs, obtained from culture after CMV antigen stimulation. The receptors were sampled from a human donor in good health (CMV status not recorded). Some clones in this sample may be carry-over from other donors' samples. Each CDR3 is given with its conserved first and last residue. The D gene is left open where the match is weak. Not all rows give a size; the values are once, few, many and, for expanded clones, a class.

d_gene: .
j_gene: TRBJ2-3
v_gene: TRBV6-1
abundance: .
CDR3nt: TGTGCCAGCAGGGGGGGCGAGGCGAACACAGATACGCAGTATTTT
CDR3aa: CASRGGEANTDTQYF

d_gene: .
j_gene: TRBJ2-3
v_gene: TRBV7-2
abundance: many
CDR3nt: TGTGCCAGCAGCTTGGGTGGGCCCAGGGATACGCAGTATTTT
CDR3aa: CASSLGGPRDTQYF

d_gene: TRBD1
j_gene: TRBJ2-1
v_gene: TRBV7-9
abundance: .
CDR3nt: TGTGCCAGCAGCTTAGCCCAGGGGGACTACAATGAGCAGTTCTTC
CDR3aa: CASSLAQGDYNEQFF

d_gene: .
j_gene: TRBJ1-5
v_gene: TRBV6-1
abundance: .
CDR3nt: TGTGCCAGCAGTGAAGGGCGGGTGAGCAATCAGCCCCAGCATTTT
CDR3aa: CASSEGRVSNQPQHF

d_gene: TRBD1
j_gene: TRBJ2-1
v_gene: TRBV28
abundance: .
CDR3nt: TGTGCCAGCAGTCGACAGGGGTATTTGGACAATGAGCAGTTCTTC
CDR3aa: CASSRQGYLDNEQFF

d_gene: .
j_gene: TRBJ1-3
v_gene: TRBV6-8
abundance: .
CDR3nt: TGTGCCAGCAGTCTAGTGAAGAGCTCTGGAAACACCATATATTTT
CDR3aa: CASSLVKSSGNTIYF

d_gene: .
j_gene: TRBJ2-3
v_gene: TRBV7-9
abundance: .
CDR3nt: TGTGCCAGCAGCCCCCTGACTAGTTCAGATACGCAGTATTTT
CDR3aa: CASSPLTSSDTQYF

d_gene: TRBD1
j_gene: TRBJ2-2
v_gene: TRBV7-9
abundance: .
CDR3nt: TGTGCCAGCAGCGAAGGTCCGGGACAGGGGAATCCCGGGGAGCTGTTTTTT
CDR3aa: CASSEGPGQGNPGELFF

d_gene: TRBD1
j_gene: TRBJ2-5
v_gene: TRBV7-2
abundance: few
CDR3nt: TGTGCCAGCAGCGAACAGGGGCTAGGAGAGACCCAGTACTTC
CDR3aa: CASSEQGLGETQYF

d_gene: TRBD1
j_gene: TRBJ1-5
v_gene: TRBV6-6
abundance: .
CDR3nt: TGTGCCAGCAGGGCACAGGGGGCTGGTCAGCCCCAGCATTTT
CDR3aa: CASRAQGAGQPQHF

d_gene: .
j_gene: TRBJ1-3
v_gene: TRBV7-4
abundance: few
CDR3nt: TGTGCCAGCAGCTTCGCGGCAGGGGCTCCTGGAAACACCATATATTTT
CDR3aa: CASSFAAGAPGNTIYF

d_gene: TRBD1
j_gene: TRBJ1-1
v_gene: TRBV5-5
abundance: .
CDR3nt: TGTGCCAGCAGCTCTATTAGGGGGCGAGGTGAAGCTTTCTTT
CDR3aa: CASSSIRGRGEAFF

d_gene: .
j_gene: TRBJ1-5
v_gene: TRBV10-3
abundance: .
CDR3nt: TGTGCCGTGGGGCAGGGAGGTCAGCCCCAGCATTTT
CDR3aa: CAVGQGGQPQHF

d_gene: .
j_gene: TRBJ2-2
v_gene: TRBV12-5
abundance: .
CDR3nt: TGTGCTACCATGACTCCGGGACACAAGGCCGGGGAGCTGTTTTTT
CDR3aa: CATMTPGHKAGELFF

d_gene: .
j_gene: TRBJ2-5
v_gene: TRBV10-3
abundance: .
CDR3nt: TGTGCCATCAGTGAAAGGGGGTTTCAAACTGGGTCCCAGTACTTC
CDR3aa: CAISERGFQTGSQYF

d_gene: .
j_gene: TRBJ1-6
v_gene: TRBV27
abundance: .
CDR3nt: TGTGCCAGCAGTGTTAATCGGAATTCACCCCTCCACTTT
CDR3aa: CASSVNRNSPLHF

d_gene: .
j_gene: TRBJ2-2
v_gene: TRBV7-2
abundance: many
CDR3nt: TGTGCCAGCAGCTTAGGCCTAGCGTTAACCGGGGAGCTGTTTTTT
CDR3aa: CASSLGLALTGELFF

d_gene: TRBD2
j_gene: TRBJ2-3
v_gene: TRBV2
abundance: .
CDR3nt: TGTGCCAGCAGTTCGGGGCGGGGGAGGAGCACAGATACGCAGTATTTT
CDR3aa: CASSSGRGRSTDTQYF

d_gene: .
j_gene: TRBJ2-4
v_gene: TRBV19
abundance: .
CDR3nt: TGTGCCAGTAGTACCGTATCCGCCAAAAACATTCAGTACTTC
CDR3aa: CASSTVSAKNIQYF

d_gene: TRBD2
j_gene: TRBJ2-1
v_gene: TRBV7-2
abundance: many
CDR3nt: TGTGCCAGCAGCTTAACCCCTCTAGCGGCCCACTCCTACAATGAGCAGTTCTTC
CDR3aa: CASSLTPLAAHSYNEQFF

d_gene: .
j_gene: TRBJ1-1
v_gene: TRBV19
abundance: .
CDR3nt: TGTGCCAGTAGTTTTTCAGTGGGGAGAGTCACTGAAGCTTTCTTT
CDR3aa: CASSFSVGRVTEAFF

d_gene: .
j_gene: TRBJ2-4
v_gene: TRBV20-1
abundance: .
CDR3nt: TGCGGAATACAGGGCCCAAACATTCAGTACTTC
CDR3aa: CGIQGPNIQYF

d_gene: .
j_gene: TRBJ2-3
v_gene: TRBV12-3/TRBV12-4
abundance: .
CDR3nt: TGTGCCAGCAGTTTGGGAGACCCCAGCACAGATACGCAGTATTTT
CDR3aa: CASSLGDPSTDTQYF

d_gene: .
j_gene: TRBJ2-7
v_gene: TRBV7-2
abundance: few
CDR3nt: TGTGCCAGCAGCTTAGTCTTCCTTTACGAGCAGTACTTC
CDR3aa: CASSLVFLYEQYF

d_gene: .
j_gene: TRBJ2-5
v_gene: TRBV11-2
abundance: .
CDR3nt: TGTGCCAGCAGCTTCTCCCCGGGACTTTCATCGGCTCCATGGACCCAGTACTTC
CDR3aa: CASSFSPGLSSAPWTQYF

d_gene: .
j_gene: TRBJ2-7
v_gene: TRBV11-2
abundance: .
CDR3nt: TGTGCCAGCAGCTTGGGCCAGAGGTACGAGCAGTACTTC
CDR3aa: CASSLGQRYEQYF

d_gene: TRBD1
j_gene: TRBJ2-7
v_gene: TRBV7-6
abundance: few
CDR3nt: TGTGCCAGCAGCGACCGGGACAGGGGGCGAGGGACCTACGAGCAGTACTTC
CDR3aa: CASSDRDRGRGTYEQYF

d_gene: .
j_gene: TRBJ2-6
v_gene: TRBV7-9
abundance: few
CDR3nt: TGTGCCTGCTCGGGGGCGGGTGCTGGGGCCAACGTCCTGACTTTC
CDR3aa: CACSGAGAGANVLTF

d_gene: .
j_gene: TRBJ1-1
v_gene: TRBV7-6
abundance: .
CDR3nt: TGTGCCAGCAGCGGTCAGGTTAACACTGAAGCTTTCTTT
CDR3aa: CASSGQVNTEAFF

d_gene: TRBD1
j_gene: TRBJ2-5
v_gene: TRBV6-1
abundance: .
CDR3nt: TGTGCCAGCAGTGAAGAACCGACAGGGTCCCTTAGGACCCAGTACTTC
CDR3aa: CASSEEPTGSLRTQYF

d_gene: .
j_gene: TRBJ1-3
v_gene: TRBV5-1
abundance: .
CDR3nt: TGCGCCAGCAGTTCAGACCTAGGAGGAAACACCATATATTTT
CDR3aa: CASSSDLGGNTIYF

d_gene: TRBD2
j_gene: TRBJ2-3
v_gene: TRBV7-6
abundance: many
CDR3nt: TGTGCCAGCGGGGCGGGAGTGGATACAGATACGCAGTATTTT
CDR3aa: CASGAGVDTDTQYF

d_gene: TRBD1
j_gene: TRBJ2-5
v_gene: TRBV7-9
abundance: few
CDR3nt: TGTGCCAGCAGCTCCCAGGGGGCTACATCGGAGACCCAGTACTTC
CDR3aa: CASSSQGATSETQYF

d_gene: TRBD1
j_gene: TRBJ2-1
v_gene: TRBV7-9
abundance: once
CDR3nt: TGTGCCAGCAGCTTAGCCGGTGGGACAGGGTGGTTAAATGAGCAGTTCTTC
CDR3aa: CASSLAGGTGWLNEQFF

d_gene: TRBD2
j_gene: TRBJ2-1
v_gene: TRBV4-1
abundance: few
CDR3nt: TGCGCCAGCAGCCTAGCGGGAGGGCCCGATGAGCAGTTCTTC
CDR3aa: CASSLAGGPDEQFF

d_gene: .
j_gene: TRBJ2-1
v_gene: TRBV5-3
abundance: few
CDR3nt: TGTGCCAGCCGTGTCGGGGGCTCCTACAATGAGCAGTTCTTC
CDR3aa: CASRVGGSYNEQFF

d_gene: TRBD2
j_gene: TRBJ2-1
v_gene: TRBV12-3/TRBV12-4
abundance: few
CDR3nt: TGTGCCAGCAGCCCTCTAGCGGGGTACCATGAGCAGTTCTTC
CDR3aa: CASSPLAGYHEQFF

d_gene: .
j_gene: TRBJ2-2
v_gene: TRBV7-2
abundance: .
CDR3nt: TGTGCCAGCAGCTCACAGGGCACCGGGGAGCTGTTTTTT
CDR3aa: CASSSQGTGELFF

d_gene: .
j_gene: TRBJ2-3
v_gene: TRBV15
abundance: .
CDR3nt: TGTGCCACCAGCAGAGGTCTCTCCACAGATACGCAGTATTTT
CDR3aa: CATSRGLSTDTQYF

d_gene: .
j_gene: TRBJ1-5
v_gene: TRBV12-3/TRBV12-4
abundance: .
CDR3nt: TGTGCCAGCAGTGGATTTTCGGATCAGCCCCAGCATTTT
CDR3aa: CASSGFSDQPQHF

d_gene: .
j_gene: TRBJ1-4
v_gene: TRBV12-3/TRBV12-4
abundance: .
CDR3nt: TGTGCCAGCGGACCTGCAACTAATGAAAAACTGTTTTTT
CDR3aa: CASGPATNEKLFF

d_gene: TRBD1
j_gene: TRBJ1-2
v_gene: TRBV7-4
abundance: .
CDR3nt: TGTGCCAGCAGCTTAGACTTGGGACAGAACTATGGCTACACCTTC
CDR3aa: CASSLDLGQNYGYTF

d_gene: .
j_gene: TRBJ2-1
v_gene: TRBV11-3
abundance: .
CDR3nt: TGTGCCAGCAGCTTTGAGGGGGCCTACAATGAGCAGTTCTTC
CDR3aa: CASSFEGAYNEQFF

d_gene: TRBD1
j_gene: TRBJ1-1
v_gene: TRBV6-6
abundance: .
CDR3nt: TGTGCCAGCAGTTACCGCCGGGACAGTGAAGCTTTCTTT
CDR3aa: CASSYRRDSEAFF

d_gene: TRBD2
j_gene: TRBJ2-3
v_gene: TRBV7-6
abundance: few
CDR3nt: TGTGCCAGCAAAGAGTCCGCGGGGGGACCCACAGATACGCAGTATTTT
CDR3aa: CASKESAGGPTDTQYF

d_gene: .
j_gene: TRBJ2-6
v_gene: TRBV7-2
abundance: few
CDR3nt: TGTGCCAGCAGCCCCCCACGGCAAGCAGGGGCCAACGTCCTGACTTTC
CDR3aa: CASSPPRQAGANVLTF

d_gene: TRBD1
j_gene: TRBJ2-1
v_gene: TRBV20-1
abundance: .
CDR3nt: TGCAGTGTTCCGGGACAGGGGGCCTATGAGCAGTTCTTC
CDR3aa: CSVPGQGAYEQFF

d_gene: .
j_gene: TRBJ2-3
v_gene: TRBV12-3/TRBV12-4
abundance: .
CDR3nt: TGTGCCAGCAGTTTCCTAGAAACAGATACGCAGTATTTT
CDR3aa: CASSFLETDTQYF